This T cell receptor (beta chain) derives from a study of T cell repertoires in cytomegalovirus infection. Across the whole study: Based on public TCR beta signatures, there were indications of CMV infection and of a matching HLA type.

Each CDR3 protein gets one entry after TCRdb re-called the reads with MiXCR. Of roughly 120,000 distinct CDR3 sequences in the sample, 29% were seen once. Study-level results: The ex vivo response was dominated by HLA-C-restricted CMV-specific TCR beta clonotypes. Individuals carrying CMV plus the relevant HLA were identified by cumulative frequency of public TCR beta families.

Deletions cut 6 bases from V and 3 bases from J, with 4 bases between. The germline V gene has CDR1 KGHDR and CDR2 SFDVKD. This CDR3 is built from 12 residues. This clonotype was counted many times. The antigen remains undetermined. The chain employs TRBV24-1 and TRBJ2-2, with no clear D. Material: CD8+ T cells from cultured PBMCs, obtained from culture after CMV antigen stimulation. This clonotype originated in a human donor in good health (CMV status not recorded). Some clones in this sample may be carry-over from other donors' samples. The CDR3 bases are TGTGCCACCAGTATAGACACCGGGGAGCTGTTTTTT. Translation gives CATSIDTGELFF.